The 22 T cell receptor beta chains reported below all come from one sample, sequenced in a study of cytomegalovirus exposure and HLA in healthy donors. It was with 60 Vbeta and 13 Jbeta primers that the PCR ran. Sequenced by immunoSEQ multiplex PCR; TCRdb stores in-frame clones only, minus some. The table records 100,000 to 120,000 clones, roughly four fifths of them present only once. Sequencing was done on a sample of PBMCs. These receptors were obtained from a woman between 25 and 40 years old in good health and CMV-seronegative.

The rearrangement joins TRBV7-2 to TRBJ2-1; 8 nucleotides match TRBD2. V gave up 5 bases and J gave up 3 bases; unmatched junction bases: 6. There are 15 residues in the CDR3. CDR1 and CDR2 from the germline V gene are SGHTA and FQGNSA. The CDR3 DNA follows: TGTGCCAGCAGCGCATCCGGGACTAGCTACAATGAGCAGTTCTTC. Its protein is CASSASGTSYNEQFF.

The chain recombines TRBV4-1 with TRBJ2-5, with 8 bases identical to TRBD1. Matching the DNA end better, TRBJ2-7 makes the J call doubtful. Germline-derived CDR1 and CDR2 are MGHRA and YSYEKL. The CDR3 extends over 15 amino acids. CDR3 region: CASRGLTGGSNEQYF. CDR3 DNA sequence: TGCGCCAGCCGGGGTTTAACAGGGGGTTCTAACGAGCAGTACTTC.

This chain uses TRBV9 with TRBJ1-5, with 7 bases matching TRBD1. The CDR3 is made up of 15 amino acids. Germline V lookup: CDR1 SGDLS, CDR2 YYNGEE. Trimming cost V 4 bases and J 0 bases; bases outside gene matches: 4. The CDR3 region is CASSRDSYSNQPQHF. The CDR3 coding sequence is TGTGCCAGCAGCAGGGACAGCTATAGCAATCAGCCCCAGCATTTT.

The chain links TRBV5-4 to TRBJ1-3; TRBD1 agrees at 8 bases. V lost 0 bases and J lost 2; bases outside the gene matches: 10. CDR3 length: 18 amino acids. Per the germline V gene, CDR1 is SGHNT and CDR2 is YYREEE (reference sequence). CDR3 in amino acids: CASSLARAGGVAGNTIYF. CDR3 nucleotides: TGTGCCAGCAGCTTGGCTCGAGCAGGGGGCGTCGCTGGAAACACCATATATTTT.

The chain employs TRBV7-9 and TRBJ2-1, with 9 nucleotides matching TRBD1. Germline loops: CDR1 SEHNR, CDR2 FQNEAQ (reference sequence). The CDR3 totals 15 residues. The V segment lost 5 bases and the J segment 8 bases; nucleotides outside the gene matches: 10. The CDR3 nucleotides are TGTGCCAGCAGCCCAGGGACAGGGACTATCCATGAGCAGTTCTTC. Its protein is CASSPGTGTIHEQFF.

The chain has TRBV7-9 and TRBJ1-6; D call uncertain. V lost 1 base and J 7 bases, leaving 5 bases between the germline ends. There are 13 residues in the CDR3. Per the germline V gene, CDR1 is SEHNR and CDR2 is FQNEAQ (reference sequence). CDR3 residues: CASSLDANSPLHF. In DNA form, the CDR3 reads TGTGCCAGCAGCTTAGACGCGAATTCACCCCTCCACTTT.

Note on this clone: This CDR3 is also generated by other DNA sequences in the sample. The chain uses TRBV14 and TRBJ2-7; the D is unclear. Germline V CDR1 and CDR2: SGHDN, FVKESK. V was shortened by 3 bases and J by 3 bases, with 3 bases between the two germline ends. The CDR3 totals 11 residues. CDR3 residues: CASSHSYEQYF. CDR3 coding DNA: TGTGCCAGCAGCCACAGCTACGAGCAGTACTTC.

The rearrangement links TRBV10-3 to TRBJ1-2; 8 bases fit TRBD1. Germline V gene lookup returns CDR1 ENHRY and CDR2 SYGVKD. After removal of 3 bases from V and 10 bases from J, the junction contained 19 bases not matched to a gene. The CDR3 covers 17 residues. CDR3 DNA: TGTGCCATCAGTGACCCCCGGGGTGACAGGGGCTACAATTTCTACACCTTC. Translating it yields CAISDPRGDRGYNFYTF.

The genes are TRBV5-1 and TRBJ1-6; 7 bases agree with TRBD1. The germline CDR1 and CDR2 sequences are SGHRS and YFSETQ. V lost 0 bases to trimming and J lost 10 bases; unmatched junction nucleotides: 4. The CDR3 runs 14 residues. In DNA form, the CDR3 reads TGCGCCAGCAGCTTGGGACAGGGAGGCTCACCCCTCCACTTT. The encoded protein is CASSLGQGGSPLHF.

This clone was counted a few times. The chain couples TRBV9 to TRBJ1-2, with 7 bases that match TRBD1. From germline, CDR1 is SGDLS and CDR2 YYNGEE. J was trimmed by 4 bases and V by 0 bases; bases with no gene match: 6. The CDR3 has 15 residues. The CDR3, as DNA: TGTGCCAGCAGCGTAGGGGCAGGGGGGCCCTATGGCTACACCTTC. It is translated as CASSVGAGGPYGYTF.

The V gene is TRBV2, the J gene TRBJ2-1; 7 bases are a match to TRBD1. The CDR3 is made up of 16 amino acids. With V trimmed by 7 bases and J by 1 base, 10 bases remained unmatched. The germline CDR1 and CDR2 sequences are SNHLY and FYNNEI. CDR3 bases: TGTGCCAGCACGACCCAGACACAGGGGTCCTACAATGAGCAGTTCTTC. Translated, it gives CASTTQTQGSYNEQFF. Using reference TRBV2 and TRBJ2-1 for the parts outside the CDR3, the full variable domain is EPEVTQTPSHQVTQMGQEVILRCVPISNHLYFYWYRQILGQKVEFLVSFYNNEISEKSEIFDDQFSVERPDGSNFTLKIRSTKLEDSAMYFCASTTQTQGSYNEQFFGPGTRLTVL.

The CDR3 region is CASSIDQGAVYFGELFF. CDR3 DNA: TGTGCCAGCAGCATCGATCAGGGGGCTGTTTATTTCGGGGAGCTGTTTTTT. This rearrangement joins TRBV7-2 to TRBJ2-2; 8 nucleotides align to TRBD1. The J segment lost 7 bases and the V segment lost 5 bases, leaving 15 bases of the junction unmatched. CDR1 and CDR2 from the germline V gene are SGHTA and FQGNSA. The CDR3 sequence is 17 residues long.

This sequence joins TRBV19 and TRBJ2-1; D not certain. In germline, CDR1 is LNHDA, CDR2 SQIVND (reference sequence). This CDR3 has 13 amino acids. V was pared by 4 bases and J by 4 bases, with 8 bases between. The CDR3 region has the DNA TGTGCCAGTAGTACCCGCGGTTACAATGAGCAGTTCTTC. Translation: CASSTRGYNEQFF.

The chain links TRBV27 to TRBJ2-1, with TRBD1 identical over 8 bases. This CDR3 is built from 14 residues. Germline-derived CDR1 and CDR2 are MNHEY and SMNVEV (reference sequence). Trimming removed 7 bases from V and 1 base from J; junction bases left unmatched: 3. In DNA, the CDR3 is TGTGCCAGCAATAGACAGGGGTCCTACAATGAGCAGTTCTTC. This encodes CASNRQGSYNEQFF.

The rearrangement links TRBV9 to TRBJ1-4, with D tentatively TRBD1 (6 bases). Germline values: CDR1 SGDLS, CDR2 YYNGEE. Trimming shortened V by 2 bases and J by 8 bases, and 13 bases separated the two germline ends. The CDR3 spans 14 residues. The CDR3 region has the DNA TGTGCCAGCAGCGTGGGACACCAAACCGAAAAACTGTTTTTT. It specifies CASSVGHQTEKLFF.

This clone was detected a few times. The CDR3 is CASSSGTGLTEAFF. In nucleotides, the CDR3 is TGTGCCAGCAGCTCAGGGACAGGTCTCACTGAAGCTTTCTTT. The chain couples TRBV7-9 to TRBJ1-1; TRBD1 agrees at 8 bases. The CDR3 consists of 14 residues. V lost 4 bases, J lost 4 bases, and 5 bases stayed unmatched. Germline V lookup: CDR1 SEHNR, CDR2 FQNEAQ (reference sequence).

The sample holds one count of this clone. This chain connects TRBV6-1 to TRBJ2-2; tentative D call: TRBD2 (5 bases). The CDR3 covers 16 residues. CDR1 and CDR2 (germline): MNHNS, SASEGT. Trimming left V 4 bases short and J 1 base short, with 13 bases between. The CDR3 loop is CASSGTGVRNTGELFF. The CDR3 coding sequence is TGTGCCAGCAGTGGAACCGGGGTGAGGAACACCGGGGAGCTGTTTTTT.

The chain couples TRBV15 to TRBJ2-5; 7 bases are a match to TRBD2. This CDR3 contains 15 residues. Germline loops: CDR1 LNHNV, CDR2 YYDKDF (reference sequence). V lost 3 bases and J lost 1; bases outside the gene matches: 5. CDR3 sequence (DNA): TGTGCCACCAGCAGCAGACTAGCCTCCCAAGAGACCCAGTACTTC. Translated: CATSSRLASQETQYF.

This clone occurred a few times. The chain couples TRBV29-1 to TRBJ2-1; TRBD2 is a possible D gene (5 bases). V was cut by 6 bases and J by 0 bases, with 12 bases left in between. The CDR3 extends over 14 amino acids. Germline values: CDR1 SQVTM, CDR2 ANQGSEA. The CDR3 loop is CSVDGLSSYNEQFF. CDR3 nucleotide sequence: TGCAGCGTAGACGGACTGTCCTCCTACAATGAGCAGTTCTTC.

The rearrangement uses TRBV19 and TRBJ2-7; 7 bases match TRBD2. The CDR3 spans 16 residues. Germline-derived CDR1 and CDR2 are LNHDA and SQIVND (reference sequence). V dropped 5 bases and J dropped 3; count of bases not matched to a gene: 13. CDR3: CASSPGNSRDYYEQYF. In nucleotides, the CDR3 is TGTGCCAGTAGTCCCGGTAACTCTAGGGACTACTACGAGCAGTACTTC.

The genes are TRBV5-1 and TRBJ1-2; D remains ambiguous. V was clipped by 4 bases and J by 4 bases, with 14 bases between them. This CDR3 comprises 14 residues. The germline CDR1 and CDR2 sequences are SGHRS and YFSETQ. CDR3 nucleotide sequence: TGCGCCAGCAGCGCAGCTCGATCGGGCTATGGCTACACCTTC. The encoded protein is CASSAARSGYGYTF.

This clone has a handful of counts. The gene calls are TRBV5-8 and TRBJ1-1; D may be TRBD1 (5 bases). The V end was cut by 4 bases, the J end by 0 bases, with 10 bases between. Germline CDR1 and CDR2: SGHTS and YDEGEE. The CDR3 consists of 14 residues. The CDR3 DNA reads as TGTGCCAGCAGCCCGGGACTCTTGAACACTGAAGCTTTCTTT. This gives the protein CASSPGLLNTEAFF.